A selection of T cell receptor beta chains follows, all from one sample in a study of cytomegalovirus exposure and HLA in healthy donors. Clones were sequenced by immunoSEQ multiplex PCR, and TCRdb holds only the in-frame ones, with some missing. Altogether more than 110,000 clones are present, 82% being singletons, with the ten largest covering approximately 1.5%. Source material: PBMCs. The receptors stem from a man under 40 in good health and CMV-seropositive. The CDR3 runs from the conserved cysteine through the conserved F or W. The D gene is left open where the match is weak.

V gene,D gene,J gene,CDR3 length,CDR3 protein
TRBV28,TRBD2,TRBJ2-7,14,CASSLASGRGEQYF
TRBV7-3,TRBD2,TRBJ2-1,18,CASRPAGAASGSGNEQFF
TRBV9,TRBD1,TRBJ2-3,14,CASSGGQGEDTQYF
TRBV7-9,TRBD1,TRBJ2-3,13,CALEQGGFDTQYF
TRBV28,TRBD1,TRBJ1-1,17,CASSSRTGRVGSTEAFF
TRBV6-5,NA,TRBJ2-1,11,CASSYAGIQFF
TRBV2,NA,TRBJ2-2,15,CASSVTSTNTGELFF
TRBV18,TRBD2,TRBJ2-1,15,CASSPGTSGPDGQFF
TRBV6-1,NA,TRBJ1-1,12,CASAPDRTLAFF
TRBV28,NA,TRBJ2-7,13,CASTLPAGYEQYF